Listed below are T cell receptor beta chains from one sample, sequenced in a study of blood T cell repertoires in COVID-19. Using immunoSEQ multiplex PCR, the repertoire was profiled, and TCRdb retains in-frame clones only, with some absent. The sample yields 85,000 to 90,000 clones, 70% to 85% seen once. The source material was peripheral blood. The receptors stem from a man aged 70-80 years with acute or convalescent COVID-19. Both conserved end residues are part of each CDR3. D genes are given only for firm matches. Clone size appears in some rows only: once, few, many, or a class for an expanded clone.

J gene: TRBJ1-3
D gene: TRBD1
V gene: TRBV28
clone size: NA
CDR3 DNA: TGTGCCAGCAGTGAACAGGGGCCTGGAAACACCATATATTTT
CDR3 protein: CASSEQGPGNTIYF

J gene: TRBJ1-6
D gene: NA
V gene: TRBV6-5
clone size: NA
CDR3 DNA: TGTGCCACAGGGATCAGACCCCTCCACTTT
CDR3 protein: CATGIRPLHF

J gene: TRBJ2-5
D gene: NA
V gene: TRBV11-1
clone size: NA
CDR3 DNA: TGTGCCAGCAGTATACCGAGGTTGCAAGAGACCCAGTACTTC
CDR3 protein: CASSIPRLQETQYF

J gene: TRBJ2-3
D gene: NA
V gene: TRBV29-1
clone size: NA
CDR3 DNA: TGCAGCGTTGAAGGGGCAGACACAGATACGCAGTATTTT
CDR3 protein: CSVEGADTDTQYF

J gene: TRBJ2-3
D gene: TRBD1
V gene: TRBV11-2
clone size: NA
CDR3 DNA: TGTGCCAGCAGCAATGGACAGGGAAGCACAGATACGCAGTATTTT
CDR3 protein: CASSNGQGSTDTQYF

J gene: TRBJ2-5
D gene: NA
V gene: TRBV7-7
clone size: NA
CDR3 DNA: TGTGCCAGCAGCATCGAAGGTACAGGGCAAGAGACCCAGTACTTC
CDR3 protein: CASSIEGTGQETQYF

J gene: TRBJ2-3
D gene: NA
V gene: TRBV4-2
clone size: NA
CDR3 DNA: TGTGCCAGCAGCCAAACGAGCGCTTACACAGATACGCAGTATTTT
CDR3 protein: CASSQTSAYTDTQYF

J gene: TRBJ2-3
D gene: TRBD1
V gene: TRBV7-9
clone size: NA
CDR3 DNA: TGTGCCAGCAGCTTAGAAAGTTGGACAGGGGGTGCAGATACGCAGTATTTT
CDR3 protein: CASSLESWTGGADTQYF

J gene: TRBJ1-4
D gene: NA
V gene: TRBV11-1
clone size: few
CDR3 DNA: TGTGCCAGCAGCGCTACCATTGACAGTCGGGGGCTGTTTTTT
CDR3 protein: CASSATIDSRGLFF

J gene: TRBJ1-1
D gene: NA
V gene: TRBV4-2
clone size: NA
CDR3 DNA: TGTGCCAGCAGCCAAGATGTAGGGGCGCAGGTGAACACTGAAGCTTTCTTT
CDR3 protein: CASSQDVGAQVNTEAFF

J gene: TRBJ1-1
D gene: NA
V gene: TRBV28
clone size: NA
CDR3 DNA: TGTGCCAGCGTCCGTGAACTCTCAACTAGGGCTTTCTTT
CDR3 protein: CASVRELSTRAFF

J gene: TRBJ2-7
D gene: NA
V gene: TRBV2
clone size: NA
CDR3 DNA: TGTGCCAGCAGTGAAATGGCGGCCAATAGCTACGAGCAGTACTTC
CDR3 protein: CASSEMAANSYEQYF

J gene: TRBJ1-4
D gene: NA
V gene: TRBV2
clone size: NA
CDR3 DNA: TGTGCCAGCAGTGAAGGGACACTTTCAACTAATGAAAAACTGTTTTTT
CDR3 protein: CASSEGTLSTNEKLFF

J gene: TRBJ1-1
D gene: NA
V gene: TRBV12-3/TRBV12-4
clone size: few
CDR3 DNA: TGTGCCAGCAGTGGGAGGATGAACACTGAAGCTTTCTTT
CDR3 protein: CASSGRMNTEAFF

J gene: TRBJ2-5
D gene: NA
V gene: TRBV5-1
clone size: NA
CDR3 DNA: TGCGCCAGCAGCTTGTCCCGGGATTTCAATGAGGCCCAGTACTTC
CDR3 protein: CASSLSRDFNEAQYF

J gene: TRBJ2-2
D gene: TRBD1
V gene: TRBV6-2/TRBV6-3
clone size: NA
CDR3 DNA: TGTGCCAGCAGCCCCTGGTTGAGCAGGGGGTGGGTTCGGCTGTTTTTT
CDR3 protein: CASSPWLSRGWVRLFF

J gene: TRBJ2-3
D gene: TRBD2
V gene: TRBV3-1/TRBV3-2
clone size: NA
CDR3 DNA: TGTGCCAGCAGCCAGGGGGGGTTCGGGACAGATACGCAGTATTTT
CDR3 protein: CASSQGGFGTDTQYF

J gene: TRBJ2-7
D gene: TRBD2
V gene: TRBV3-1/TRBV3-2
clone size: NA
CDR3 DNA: TGTGCCAGCAGCCAAGATAAGCGGGGGGGCGTGCAGTACTTC
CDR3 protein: CASSQDKRGGVQYF

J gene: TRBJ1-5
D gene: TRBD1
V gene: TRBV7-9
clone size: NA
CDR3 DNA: TGTGCCAGCAGCTTAGCAACAGGGGGAGGGGGGCCCCAGCATTTT
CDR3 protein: CASSLATGGGGPQHF

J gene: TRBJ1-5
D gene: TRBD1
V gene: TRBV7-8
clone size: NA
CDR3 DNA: TGTGCCAGCAGCTTTGCGGGACAGAGGGGTCAGCCCCAGCATTTT
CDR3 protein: CASSFAGQRGQPQHF

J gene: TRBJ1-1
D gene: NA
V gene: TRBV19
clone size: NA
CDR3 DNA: TGTGCCAGTAGTGTGAGAGGGATCAACACTGAAGCTTTCTTT
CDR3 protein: CASSVRGINTEAFF

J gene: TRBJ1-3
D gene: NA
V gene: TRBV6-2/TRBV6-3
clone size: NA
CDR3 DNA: TGTGCCAGCAGTTACTCGGTCAGTTCCTCTGGAAACACCATATATTTT
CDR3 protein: CASSYSVSSSGNTIYF

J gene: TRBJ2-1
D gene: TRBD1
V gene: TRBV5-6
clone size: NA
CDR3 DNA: TGTGCCAGCAGCCCCGGGACAGGGTCCAATGAGCAGTTCTTC
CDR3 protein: CASSPGTGSNEQFF

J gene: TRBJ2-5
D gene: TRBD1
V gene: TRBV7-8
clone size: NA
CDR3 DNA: TGTGCCAGCAGCCCAACAGGGGGCTGGGTGGAGACCCAGTACTTC
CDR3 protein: CASSPTGGWVETQYF

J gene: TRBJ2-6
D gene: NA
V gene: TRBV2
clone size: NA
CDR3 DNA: TGTGCCAGCAGTCGGGGACACCTCTCTGGGGCCAACGTCCTGACTTTC
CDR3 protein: CASSRGHLSGANVLTF

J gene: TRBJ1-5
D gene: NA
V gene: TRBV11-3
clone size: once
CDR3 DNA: TGTGCCTGTCCCCGCAGCAGGAGCAATCAGCCCCAGCATTTT
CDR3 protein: CACPRSRSNQPQHF

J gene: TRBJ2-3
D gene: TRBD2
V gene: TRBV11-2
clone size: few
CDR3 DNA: TGTGCCAGCAGGGGAAGCGGGGGGGAGACAGATACGCAGTATTTT
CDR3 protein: CASRGSGGETDTQYF

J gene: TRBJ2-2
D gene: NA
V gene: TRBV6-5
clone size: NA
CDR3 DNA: TGTGCCAGCAGTTATCTCCCAAGGGGCACCGGGGAGCTGTTTTTT
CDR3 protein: CASSYLPRGTGELFF

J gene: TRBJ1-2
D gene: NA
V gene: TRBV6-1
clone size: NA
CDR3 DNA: TGTGCCAGCAGTGAAGATGGCATAATAAACTATGGCTACACCTTC
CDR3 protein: CASSEDGIINYGYTF

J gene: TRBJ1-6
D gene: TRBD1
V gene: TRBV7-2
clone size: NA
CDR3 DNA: TGTGCCAGCAGGCAGCAGGGACAGGGAAATTCACCCCTCCACTTT
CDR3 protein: CASRQQGQGNSPLHF

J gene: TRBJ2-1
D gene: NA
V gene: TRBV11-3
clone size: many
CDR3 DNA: TGTGCCAGCAGCTTACAGGGGAGCAGTGAGCAGTTCTTC
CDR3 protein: CASSLQGSSEQFF

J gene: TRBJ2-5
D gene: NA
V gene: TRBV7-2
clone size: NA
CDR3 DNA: TGTGCCAGCAGCTTAGGTGGCGCGGGGGCCCCGACCGGGACCCAGTACTTC
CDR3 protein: CASSLGGAGAPTGTQYF

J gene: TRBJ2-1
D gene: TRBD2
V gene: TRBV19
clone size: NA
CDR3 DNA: TGTGCCAGTAGTATCCGGACTAGCGGGGGGCGGGAGCAGTTCTTC
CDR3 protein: CASSIRTSGGREQFF

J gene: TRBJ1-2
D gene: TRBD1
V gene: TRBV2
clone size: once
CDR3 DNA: TGTGCCAGCAAAGGGGGCGCAAACTATGGCTACACCTTC
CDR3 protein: CASKGGANYGYTF

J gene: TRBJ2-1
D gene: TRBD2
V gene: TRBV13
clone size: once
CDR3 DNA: TGTGCCAGCAGCTTTGGGACTAGCGGGGGGGAGTTCTTC
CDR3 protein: CASSFGTSGGEFF

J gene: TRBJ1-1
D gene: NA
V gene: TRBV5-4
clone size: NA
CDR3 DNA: TGTGCCAGCAGCTTGGGAGGTTGGAACACTGAAGCTTTCTTT
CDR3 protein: CASSLGGWNTEAFF

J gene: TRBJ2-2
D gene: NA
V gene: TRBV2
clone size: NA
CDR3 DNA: TGTGCCAGCAGTGTAAACAGGAACACCGGGGAGCTGTTTTTT
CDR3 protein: CASSVNRNTGELFF

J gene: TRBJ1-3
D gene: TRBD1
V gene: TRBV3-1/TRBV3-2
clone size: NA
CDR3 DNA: TGTGCCAGCAGCACATCCACAGGGGGCTCTGGAAACACCATATATTTT
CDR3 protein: CASSTSTGGSGNTIYF

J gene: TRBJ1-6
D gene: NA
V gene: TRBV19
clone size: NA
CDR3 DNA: TGTGCCAGTAGGGCCGGGAGCTCCTATAATTCACCCCTCCACTTT
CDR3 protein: CASRAGSSYNSPLHF

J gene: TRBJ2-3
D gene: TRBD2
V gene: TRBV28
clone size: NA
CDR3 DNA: TGTGCCAGCAGCTGGGACCCCGGGACTAGCGACACAGATACGCAGTATTTT
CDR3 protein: CASSWDPGTSDTDTQYF

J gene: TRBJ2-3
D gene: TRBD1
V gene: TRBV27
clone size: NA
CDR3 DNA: TGTGCCAGCAGTCTAAGGGGGCTGGCAGATACGCAGTATTTT
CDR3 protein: CASSLRGLADTQYF

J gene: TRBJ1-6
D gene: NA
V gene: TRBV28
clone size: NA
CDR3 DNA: TGTGCCAGCAGTCCCGGAGGCGGCGGGGCCCTCCACTTT
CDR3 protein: CASSPGGGGALHF

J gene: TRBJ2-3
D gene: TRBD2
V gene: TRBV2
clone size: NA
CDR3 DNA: TGTGCCAGCACCGGGCGGGGGGTCACAGATACGCAGTATTTT
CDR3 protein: CASTGRGVTDTQYF

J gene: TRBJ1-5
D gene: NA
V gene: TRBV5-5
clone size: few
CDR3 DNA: TGTGCCAGCAGCTTTACAGGGACGGAGCAGCCCCAGCATTTT
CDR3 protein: CASSFTGTEQPQHF

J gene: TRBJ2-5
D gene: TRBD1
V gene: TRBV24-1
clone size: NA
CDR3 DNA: TGTGCCACCAGTGACACCTACGACAGGGGGCGAGGAGAGACCCAGTACTTC
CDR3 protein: CATSDTYDRGRGETQYF

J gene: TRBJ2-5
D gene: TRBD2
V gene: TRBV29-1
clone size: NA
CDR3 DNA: TGCAGCGTTGTTCCGGGCGGGGGGCCGTGGGAGACCCAGTACTTC
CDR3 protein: CSVVPGGGPWETQYF

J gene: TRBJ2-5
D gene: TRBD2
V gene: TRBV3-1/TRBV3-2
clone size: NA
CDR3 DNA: TGTGCCAGCAGCCTCGGGGGGGCGAGGGTGGGGACCCAGTACTTC
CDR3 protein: CASSLGGARVGTQYF

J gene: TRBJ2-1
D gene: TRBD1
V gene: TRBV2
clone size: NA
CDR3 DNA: TGTGCCAGCAGTGCCGGGACAGGCTTCGCCAATGAGCAGTTCTTC
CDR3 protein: CASSAGTGFANEQFF

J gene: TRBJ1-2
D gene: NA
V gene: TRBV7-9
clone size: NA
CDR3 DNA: TGTGCCAGCAGCTTCGACCACAGGGTTGGCTACACCTTC
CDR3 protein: CASSFDHRVGYTF

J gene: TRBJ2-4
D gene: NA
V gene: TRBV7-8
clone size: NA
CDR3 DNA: TGTGCCAGCAGCTTCCGAGGAGGTCTTGAAGCCAAAAACATTCAGTACTTC
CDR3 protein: CASSFRGGLEAKNIQYF

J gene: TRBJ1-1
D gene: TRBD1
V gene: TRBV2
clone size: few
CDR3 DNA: TGTGCCGCTAGAAGGGGACAGGGGAACACTGAAGCTTTCTTT
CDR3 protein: CAARRGQGNTEAFF

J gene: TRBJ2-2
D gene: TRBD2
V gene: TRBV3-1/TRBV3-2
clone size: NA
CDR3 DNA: TGTGCCAGCGGGGGTCTCGGGGGGTCCGCCGGGGAGCTGTTTTTT
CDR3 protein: CASGGLGGSAGELFF

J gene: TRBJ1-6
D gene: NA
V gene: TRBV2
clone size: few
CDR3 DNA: TGTGCCAGCAGGAAGGGAGCTAATAATTCACCCCTCCACTTT
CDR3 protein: CASRKGANNSPLHF

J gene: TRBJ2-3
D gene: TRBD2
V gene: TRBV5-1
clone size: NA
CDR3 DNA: TGCGCCAGCAGCCCTGGGACTAGCGGGTTCACAGATACGCAGTATTTT
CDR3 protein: CASSPGTSGFTDTQYF

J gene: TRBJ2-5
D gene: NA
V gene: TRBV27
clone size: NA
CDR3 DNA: TGTGCCAGCAGTTTATCGGGGGGAGAGACCCAGTACTTC
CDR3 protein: CASSLSGGETQYF

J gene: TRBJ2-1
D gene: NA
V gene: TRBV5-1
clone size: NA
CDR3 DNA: TGCGCCAGCAGACCTCCGGGACTCTCGGACGCCTACAATGAGCAGTTCTTC
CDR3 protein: CASRPPGLSDAYNEQFF

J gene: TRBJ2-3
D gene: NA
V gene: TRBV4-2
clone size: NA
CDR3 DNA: TGTGCCAGCAGCCTAAGTTACTCCGCGGATACGCAGTATTTT
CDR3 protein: CASSLSYSADTQYF

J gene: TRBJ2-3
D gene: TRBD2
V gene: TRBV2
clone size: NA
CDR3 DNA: TGTGCCAGCAGTGAAAAGCGGGGGGGCAGGGATACGCAGTATTTT
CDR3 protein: CASSEKRGGRDTQYF

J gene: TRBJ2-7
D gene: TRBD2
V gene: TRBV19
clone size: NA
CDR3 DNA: TGTGCCAGTAGATCTAGCGGGGGCCTCCCCTACGAGCAGTACTTC
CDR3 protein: CASRSSGGLPYEQYF

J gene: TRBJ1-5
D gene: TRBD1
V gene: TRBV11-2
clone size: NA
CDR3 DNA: TGTGCCAGCAGCCGGGACAGGAATAGCAATCAGCCCCAGCATTTT
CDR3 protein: CASSRDRNSNQPQHF